These 9 T cell receptor beta chains share one sample of origin, sequenced in a study of cytomegalovirus exposure and HLA in healthy donors. Primers included in the PCR were 60 Vbeta and 13 Jbeta primers. Assay: immunoSEQ multiplex PCR; the TCRdb copy retains only in-frame clones and omits some. The table lists roughly 200,000 clones, around 85% of them singletons, with 2% to 2.5% in the top ten. Sequencing input: PBMCs. The receptor source for this set is a woman aged 45 to 65 in good health and CMV-seronegative.

The CDR3 region has the DNA TGTGCCAGCAGCCCCGGACAGGGGGGCCGGGAGCAGTACTTC. Residues: CASSPGQGGREQYF. This sequence joins TRBV7-2 and TRBJ2-7, with TRBD1 matching 10 bases. Germline trimming cut 5 bases from V and 7 bases from J; bases unmatched to any gene: 8. CDR1 SGHTA and CDR2 FQGNSA come from the germline V gene. This CDR3 contains 14 residues.

V and J are TRBV6-5 and TRBJ1-5; 8 bases map to TRBD1. The V segment lost 2 bases and the J segment 7 bases; nucleotides outside the gene matches: 7. Germline loops: CDR1 MNHEY, CDR2 SVGAGI. The length of the CDR3 is 15 residues. CDR3 in DNA: TGTGCCAGCAGTTACCGGACAGGGAGTGGGCAGCCCCAGCATTTT. Translated: CASSYRTGSGQPQHF.

In its sample, this clone was seen a few times. The chain links TRBV6-1 to TRBJ2-7, with a possible D match to TRBD1 (5 bases). The CDR3 covers 14 residues. V lost 4 bases and J lost 0, with 10 bases in between. CDR1 is MNHNS and CDR2 is SASEGT in the germline V gene. This chain's CDR3 is CASSVNGHSYEQYF. CDR3 coding DNA: TGTGCCAGCAGTGTTAACGGACACTCCTACGAGCAGTACTTC.

This chain connects TRBV27 to TRBJ1-1; 12 nucleotides agree with TRBD1. Per germline, CDR1 MNHEY and CDR2 SMNVEV (reference sequence). V shed 5 bases, J shed 5 bases, and the junction held 9 bases outside the gene matches. This CDR3 is built from 16 residues. The CDR3: CASSISGTGGRTEAFF. The CDR3 DNA follows: TGTGCCAGCAGTATTTCCGGGACAGGGGGCAGAACTGAAGCTTTCTTT.

This sequence joins TRBV7-2 and TRBJ2-3; D is uncertain. Germline assignment: CDR1 SGHTA and CDR2 FQGNSA. V shed 1 base and J shed 0 bases, with 14 bases lying between them. The CDR3 runs to 17 residues. The CDR3 protein is CASSLDYNIPSTDTQYF. The CDR3 DNA is TGTGCCAGCAGCTTAGACTATAACATCCCTAGCACAGATACGCAGTATTTT.

This clone was counted once. The chain recombines TRBV10-3 with TRBJ1-5; possible D gene TRBD1, 5 bases. Germline assignment: CDR1 ENHRY and CDR2 SYGVKD. The CDR3 is 15 amino acids. V dropped 3 bases and J dropped 5 bases, with 14 bases sitting between them. CDR3 nucleotides: TGTGCCATCAGTGAAAGACAGCTTCGGGATCAGCCCCAGCATTTT. Amino acids: CAISERQLRDQPQHF.

The chain carries TRBV29-1 and TRBJ2-1; 7 bases are a match to TRBD1. The germline V gene has CDR1 SQVTM and CDR2 ANQGSEA. The CDR3 totals 11 residues. The V segment lost 5 bases and the J segment 7 bases; nucleotides outside the gene matches: 2. CDR3 DNA sequence: TGCAGCGTTTCGGACAGGAATGAGCAGTTCTTC. Translation: CSVSDRNEQFF.

This chain uses TRBV9 with TRBJ2-1, with 13 bases identical to TRBD2. From germline, CDR1 is SGDLS and CDR2 YYNGEE. The CDR3 has 18 residues. After removal of 4 bases from V and 7 bases from J, the junction contained 14 bases not matched to a gene. CDR3 in amino acids: CASSPTLGTSGKGNEQFF. For the CDR3, the DNA is TGTGCCAGCAGCCCAACTCTAGGGACTAGCGGGAAAGGGAATGAGCAGTTCTTC.

The CDR3 is CASRTGTSGLSSYNEQFF. CDR3 coding DNA: TGCGCCAGCAGGACCGGGACTAGCGGTCTGAGCTCCTACAATGAGCAGTTCTTC. J is TRBJ2-1 and V is TRBV5-1; the match to TRBD2 covers 11 bases. Germline trimming cut 5 bases from V and 0 bases from J; bases unmatched to any gene: 10. Germline CDR1 SGHRS, CDR2 YFSETQ. This CDR3 has 18 residues.